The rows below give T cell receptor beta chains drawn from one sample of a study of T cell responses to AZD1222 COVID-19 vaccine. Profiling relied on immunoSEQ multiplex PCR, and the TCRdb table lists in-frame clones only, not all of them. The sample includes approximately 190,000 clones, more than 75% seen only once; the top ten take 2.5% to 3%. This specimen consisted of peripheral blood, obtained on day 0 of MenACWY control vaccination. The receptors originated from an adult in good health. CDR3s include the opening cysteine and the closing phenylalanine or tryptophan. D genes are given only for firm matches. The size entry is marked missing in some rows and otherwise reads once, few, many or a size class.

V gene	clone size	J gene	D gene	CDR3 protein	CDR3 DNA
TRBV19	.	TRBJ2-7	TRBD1	CASSPTGGPYEQYF	TGTGCCAGTAGCCCTACAGGGGGCCCCTACGAGCAGTACTTC
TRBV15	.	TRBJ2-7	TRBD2	CATSRDGGSEQYF	TGTGCCACCAGCAGAGATGGCGGGAGCGAGCAGTACTTC
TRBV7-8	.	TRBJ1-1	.	CASSLIQGSEAFF	TGTGCCAGCAGCTTAATACAGGGCTCTGAAGCTTTCTTT
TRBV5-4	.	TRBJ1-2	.	CASSFNRASYGYTF	TGTGCCAGCAGCTTCAACAGGGCCTCCTATGGCTACACCTTC
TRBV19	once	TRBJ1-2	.	CASSIFPDLGNGYTF	TGTGCCAGTAGTATATTTCCAGACTTGGGGAATGGCTACACCTTC
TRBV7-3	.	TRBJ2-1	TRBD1	CASSTDRDNEQFF	TGTGCCAGCAGCACCGACAGGGACAATGAGCAGTTCTTC
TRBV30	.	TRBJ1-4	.	CAWSANNLPGRLVFF	TGTGCCTGGAGTGCCAACAATCTTCCGGGGAGGTTGGTGTTTTTT
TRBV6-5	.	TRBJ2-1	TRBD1	CASSRPGQGFIEQFF	TGTGCCAGCAGCCGACCGGGACAGGGGTTTATTGAGCAGTTCTTC
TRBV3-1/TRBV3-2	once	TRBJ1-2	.	CASSQSVRGYTF	TGTGCCAGCAGCCAATCAGTCCGGGGCTACACCTTC
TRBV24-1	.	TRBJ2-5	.	CATELAGSGTQYF	TGTGCCACAGAGCTAGCAGGTTCCGGGACCCAGTACTTC
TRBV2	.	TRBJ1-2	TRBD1	CASSYTGTGVYTF	TGTGCCAGCAGTTACACCGGGACAGGGGTCTACACCTTC
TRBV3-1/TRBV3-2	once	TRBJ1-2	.	CASSQDSQGNYGYTF	TGTGCCAGCAGCCAAGATTCACAGGGCAACTATGGCTACACCTTC
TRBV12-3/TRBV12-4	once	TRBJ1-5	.	CASTIRRDQPQHF	TGTGCCAGCACCATCCGACGGGATCAGCCCCAGCATTTT
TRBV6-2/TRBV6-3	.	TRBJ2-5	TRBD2	CASSYGLAAQETQYF	TGTGCCAGCAGTTACGGACTAGCGGCTCAAGAGACCCAGTACTTC
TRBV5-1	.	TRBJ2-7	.	CASSLGAGSSYEQYF	TGCGCCAGCAGCTTGGGTGCGGGATCATCCTACGAGCAGTACTTC
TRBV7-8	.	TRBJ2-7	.	CASSDRDTHSYEQYF	TGTGCCAGCAGCGACCGGGACACCCACTCCTACGAGCAGTACTTC
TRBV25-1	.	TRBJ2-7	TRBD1	CASSGTGVYEQYF	TGTGCCAGCAGTGGGACAGGGGTTTACGAGCAGTACTTC
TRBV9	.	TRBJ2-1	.	CASSVATERGDNEQFF	TGTGCCAGCAGCGTAGCTACTGAGAGGGGAGACAATGAGCAGTTCTTC
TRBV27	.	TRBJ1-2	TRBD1	CASSLHRDRGPYGYTF	TGTGCCAGCAGTTTGCACCGGGACAGGGGTCCTTATGGCTACACCTTC
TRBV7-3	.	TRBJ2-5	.	CASSLTALETQYF	TGTGCCAGCAGCTTAACCGCCTTGGAGACCCAGTACTTC
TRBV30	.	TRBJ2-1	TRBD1	CAWSVSDRDDEQFF	TGTGCCTGGAGTGTATCCGACAGGGACGATGAGCAGTTCTTC
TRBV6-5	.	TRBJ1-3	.	CASSQGWVSGNTIYF	TGTGCCAGCAGCCAGGGATGGGTGTCTGGAAACACCATATATTTT
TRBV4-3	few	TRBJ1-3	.	CASSQAEGGSGNTIYF	TGCGCCAGCAGCCAAGCGGAGGGGGGAAGTGGAAACACCATATATTTT
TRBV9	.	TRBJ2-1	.	CASSAIGQDSYNEQFF	TGTGCCAGCAGCGCAATCGGGCAGGACAGCTACAATGAGCAGTTCTTC
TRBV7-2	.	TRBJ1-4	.	CASSPRSLDDGEKLFF	TGTGCCAGCAGCCCTCGATCATTAGATGATGGTGAAAAACTGTTTTTT
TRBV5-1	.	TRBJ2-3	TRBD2	CASRGGLVTDTQYF	TGCGCCAGCAGGGGGGGACTAGTGACAGATACGCAGTATTTT
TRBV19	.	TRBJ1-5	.	CAASIGDSLFNQPQHF	TGTGCCGCTAGTATTGGTGACAGCCTTTTCAATCAGCCCCAGCATTTT
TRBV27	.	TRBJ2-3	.	CASSPRGGHTDTQYF	TGTGCCAGCAGCCCCAGGGGGGGTCACACAGATACGCAGTATTTT
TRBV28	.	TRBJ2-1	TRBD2	CASSPTLGGGAWNEQFF	TGTGCCAGCAGTCCTACCCTCGGCGGGGGGGCCTGGAATGAGCAGTTCTTC
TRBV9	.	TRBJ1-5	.	CASSVEGTPDQPQHF	TGTGCCAGCAGCGTAGAAGGGACACCAGATCAGCCCCAGCATTTT
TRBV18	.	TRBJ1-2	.	CASSPLTGNINGYTF	TGTGCCAGCTCACCGTTAACAGGGAACATTAACGGCTACACCTTC
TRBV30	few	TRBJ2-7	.	CACLGVAGPYEQYF	TGTGCCTGTTTGGGGGTAGCCGGACCCTACGAGCAGTACTTC
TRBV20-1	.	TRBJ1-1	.	CRGDFNTEAFF	TGCAGGGGCGATTTCAACACTGAAGCTTTCTTT
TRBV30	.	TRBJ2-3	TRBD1	CAWSNGQGSVTDTQYF	TGTGCCTGGAGTAATGGACAGGGGAGTGTCACAGATACGCAGTATTTT
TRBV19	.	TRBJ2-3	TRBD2	CASSTGLAALDTQYF	TGTGCCAGTAGTACCGGACTAGCGGCCTTAGATACGCAGTATTTT
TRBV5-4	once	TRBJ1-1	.	CASKGGGLTEAFF	TGTGCCAGCAAAGGGGGGGGTCTCACTGAAGCTTTCTTT
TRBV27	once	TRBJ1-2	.	CASRPYTGSDSYTF	TGTGCCAGCAGGCCTTACACAGGGAGCGACAGCTACACCTTC
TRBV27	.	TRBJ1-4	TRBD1	CASSPPGQARPNEKLFF	TGTGCCAGCAGTCCCCCCGGACAGGCACGGCCGAATGAAAAACTGTTTTTT
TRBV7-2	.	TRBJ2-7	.	CASSPAGSRREQYF	TGTGCCAGCAGCCCTGCCGGGTCTAGGAGGGAGCAGTACTTC
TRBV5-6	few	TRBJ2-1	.	CASSLVAGNSYNEQFF	TGTGCCAGCAGCTTGGTAGCAGGCAACTCCTACAATGAGCAGTTCTTC
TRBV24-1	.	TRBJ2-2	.	CATSPRGWGNTGELFF	TGTGCCACCAGTCCGAGGGGGTGGGGAAACACCGGGGAGCTGTTTTTT
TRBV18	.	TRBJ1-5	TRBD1	CASSPGTGDSNQPQHF	TGTGCCAGCTCACCAGGGACAGGGGATAGCAATCAGCCCCAGCATTTT
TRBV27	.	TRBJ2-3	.	CASSLTTTDTQYF	TGTGCCAGCAGCCTAACGACGACAGATACGCAGTATTTT
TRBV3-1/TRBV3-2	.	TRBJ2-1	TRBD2	CASSQLGLASLSSYNEQFF	TGTGCCAGCAGCCAACTGGGACTAGCGTCCCTCAGCTCCTACAATGAGCAGTTCTTC
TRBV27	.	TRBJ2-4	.	CASSLGGGGKNIQYF	TGTGCCAGCAGTTTGGGGGGAGGGGGCAAAAACATTCAGTACTTC
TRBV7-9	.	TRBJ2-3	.	CASGSSSRTDTQYF	TGTGCCAGCGGATCTAGTTCCCGCACAGATACGCAGTATTTT
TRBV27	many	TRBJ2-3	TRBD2	CASSPPAGASTDTQYF	TGTGCCAGCAGTCCACCAGCGGGAGCTAGCACAGATACGCAGTATTTT
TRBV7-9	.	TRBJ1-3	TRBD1	CASSYNRGSGNTIYF	TGTGCCAGCAGCTATAACAGGGGATCTGGAAACACCATATATTTT
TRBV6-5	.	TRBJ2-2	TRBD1	CASTDRGEFGELFF	TGTGCCAGCACAGACAGGGGGGAATTCGGGGAGCTGTTTTTT
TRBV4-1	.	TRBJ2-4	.	CASSQPGLQYF	TGCGCCAGCAGCCAACCGGGACTTCAGTACTTC
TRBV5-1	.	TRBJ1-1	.	CASSLGGGTEAFF	TGCGCCAGCAGCTTGGGAGGGGGCACTGAAGCTTTCTTT
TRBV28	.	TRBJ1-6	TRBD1	CASSSLTGEVAPLHF	TGTGCCAGCAGTTCGTTGACAGGGGAAGTGGCACCCCTCCACTTT